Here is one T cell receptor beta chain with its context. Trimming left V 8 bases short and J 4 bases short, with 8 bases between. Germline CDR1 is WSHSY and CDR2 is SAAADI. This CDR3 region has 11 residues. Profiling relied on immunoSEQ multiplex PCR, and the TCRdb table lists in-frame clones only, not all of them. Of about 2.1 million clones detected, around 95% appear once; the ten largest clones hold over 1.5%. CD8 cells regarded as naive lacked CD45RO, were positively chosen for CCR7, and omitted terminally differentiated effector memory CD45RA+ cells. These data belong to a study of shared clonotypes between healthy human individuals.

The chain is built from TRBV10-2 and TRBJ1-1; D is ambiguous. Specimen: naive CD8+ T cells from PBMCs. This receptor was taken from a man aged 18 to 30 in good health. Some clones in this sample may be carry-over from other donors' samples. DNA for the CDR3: TGCGCCAGCGCCGACGGCACTGAAGCTTTCTTT. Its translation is CASADGTEAFF.